Below are 20 T cell receptor beta chains sequenced from a single sample in a study of T cells in Graves' hyperthyroidism and ophthalmopathy. The TCR beta CDR3 regions underwent amplification using RNA transcripts as the source. Primed by the HTBI set, a first-round RT-PCR was run on the TCR CDR3. From the multiplex PCR reads, TCRdb called clonotypes with MiXCR, one entry per CDR3 protein. The repertoire holds roughly 300,000 distinct CDR3 sequences, with about 25% as singletons. The source material was blood. The source of these receptors is a man in his forties with Graves' hyperthyroidism that later progressed to Graves' ophthalmopathy.

This clonotype showed up many times. The chain links TRBV29-1 to TRBJ1-5; no definite D call. This CDR3 has 13 amino acids. Trimming removed 7 bases at V and 0 bases at J, with 10 bases between. Germline CDR1 SQVTM, CDR2 ANQGSEA. DNA of the CDR3: TGCAGCGCTGGGGAAACTAGCAATCAGCCCCAGCATTTT. This gives the protein CSAGETSNQPQHF.

This clonotype was seen ten or more times. This rearrangement joins TRBV12-3 or TRBV12-4 to TRBJ2-6; 7 nucleotides align to TRBD1. CDR3 length equals 15 residues. Trimming cost V 6 bases and J 2 bases; bases outside gene matches: 4. This CDR3 reads CASRRQGPGANVLTF. The CDR3 coding sequence is TGTGCCAGCAGGCGACAGGGCCCTGGGGCCAACGTCCTGACTTTC.

The table lists this clonotype with a count of one. As the CDR3 is not closed by the conserved phenylalanine or tryptophan, this likely results from a read error. V and J are TRBV6-2 or TRBV6-3 and TRBJ1-5; 9 positions match TRBD1. This CDR3 is 14 amino acids long. V trimming: 5 bases; J trimming: 6 bases; junction bases outside the gene matches: 5. In germline, CDR1 is MNHEY, CDR2 SVGEGT. The CDR3 region has the DNA TGTGCCAGCAGTAGGGACAGGGAATTTCAGCCCCAGCATTCT. Translating gives CASSRDREFQPQHS.

This chain uses TRBV28 with TRBJ2-2; no definite D call. Germline V gene sequence: CDR1 MDHEN, CDR2 SYDVKM. Trimming took off 5 bases at V and 13 bases at J, with 20 bases between the two ends. The CDR3 runs 14 residues. CDR3 in amino acids: CASSAQDSWMGLFF. The CDR3 DNA follows: TGTGCCAGCAGTGCCCAGGATTCCTGGATGGGGCTGTTTTTT.

This clonotype has at least ten counts. The chain is built from TRBV7-9 and TRBJ2-5; 8 positions agree with TRBD1. The CDR3 runs to 13 residues. CDR1 is SEHNR and CDR2 is FQNEAQ in the germline V gene (reference sequence). V lost 5 bases, J lost 5 bases, and 4 bases stayed unmatched. CDR3 sequence (DNA): TGTGCCAGCAGCCCCAGGGACAGGGAGACCCAGTACTTC. It encodes CASSPRDRETQYF.

On this clonotype: One base away lies a much larger clone, so this may be a sequencing read error. J is TRBJ2-7 and V is TRBV7-3; 14 bases agree with TRBD2. CDR3 size: 16 residues. CDR1 SGHTA and CDR2 FQGTGA come from the germline V gene. Trimming at V came to 5 bases and at J to 7 bases, leaving 10 bases not matched to a gene. The CDR3 sequence: CASSHGTSGSLNEQYF. CDR3 coding DNA: TGTGCCAGCAGCCACGGGACTAGCGGGAGTCTTAATGAGCAGTACTTC. Looking up the rest from reference TRBV7-3 and TRBJ2-7 gives the full variable domain: GAGVSQTPSNKVTEKGKYVELRCDPISGHTALYWYRQSLGQGPEFLIYFQGTGAADDSGLPNDRFFAVRPEGSVSTLKIQRTERGDSAVYLCASSHGTSGSLNEQYFGPGTRLTVT.

There are many counts of this clonotype. CDR3 sequence reads: CASSLGFPGGFQPQHF. The CDR3 nucleotides are TGTGCCAGCAGTTTAGGGTTTCCAGGGGGCTTTCAGCCCCAGCATTTT. This chain connects TRBV12-3 or TRBV12-4 to TRBJ1-5; 8 bases line up with TRBD1. The CDR3 runs to 16 residues. V shed 1 base, J shed 6 bases, and the junction held 8 bases outside the gene matches.

This clonotype was counted ten times or more. V and J are TRBV20-1 and TRBJ2-2; D remains unclear. This CDR3 is built from 15 residues. Trimming shortened V by 7 bases and J by 4 bases, and 19 bases separated the two germline ends. CDR1 and CDR2 from the germline V gene are DFQATT and SNEGSKA (reference sequence). The CDR3 region is CSVRPGLSTTGELFF. CDR3 DNA sequence: TGCAGTGTTCGACCGGGCCTAAGTACCACCGGGGAGCTGTTTTTT.

The J gene is TRBJ1-1, the V gene TRBV28; perhaps TRBD1 as D (6 bases). This CDR3 region has 16 residues. Per germline, CDR1 MDHEN and CDR2 SYDVKM. V was pared by 8 bases and J by 2 bases, with 21 bases between. Here the CDR3 DNA reads TGTGCCAGCTCCCGAGGGGGGCCGACTTATAACACTGAAGCTTTCTTT. It is translated as CASSRGGPTYNTEAFF.

A single count supports this clonotype. J is TRBJ1-2 and V is TRBV5-1, with D unclear. Per germline, CDR1 SGHRS and CDR2 YFSETQ. The CDR3 has 14 residues. Trimming left V 4 bases short and J 0 bases short, with 10 bases between. DNA for the CDR3: TGCGCCAGCAGCACCGGGTCGACTAACTATGGCTACACCTTC. Its protein product is CASSTGSTNYGYTF.

This clonotype was observed at least ten times. The V gene is TRBV6-5, the J gene TRBJ2-7; no clear D gene. V shed 0 bases and J shed 3 bases, with 15 bases lying between them. The CDR3 has 16 residues. The germline gives CDR1 MNHEY, CDR2 SVGAGI. Here the CDR3 reads CASSYSGVGLFYEQYF. The CDR3, as DNA: TGTGCCAGCAGTTACTCGGGCGTTGGGCTGTTCTACGAGCAGTACTTC.

This clonotype was seen at least ten times. The rearrangement links TRBV19 to TRBJ1-1; the D gene is possibly TRBD1 (5 bases). Germline CDR1 LNHDA, CDR2 SQIVND (reference sequence). V gave up 4 bases and J gave up 7 bases, with 13 bases separating them. The CDR3 runs 13 residues. In DNA, the CDR3 is TGTGCCAGTAGTACCCGGGACGCCCGTGAAGCTTTCTTT. Protein product: CASSTRDAREAFF.

In DNA form, the CDR3 reads TGCAGCGTTTTAGAGCCGGGACAGGGCCAAGCTTTCTTT. Translation gives CSVLEPGQGQAFF. This chain links TRBV29-1 with TRBJ1-1; 9 nucleotides match TRBD1. In germline, CDR1 is SQVTM, CDR2 ANQGSEA. The CDR3 loop spans 13 amino acids. The V and J ends lost 5 bases and 9 bases, in that order; junction bases with no gene match: 10.

The chain combines TRBV28 with TRBJ2-5; D is unclear. CDR3 length: 15 residues. V was clipped by 7 bases and J by 1 base, with 16 bases between them. In germline, CDR1 is MDHEN, CDR2 SYDVKM. CDR3 in DNA: TGTGCCAGCACCACAACCCTCGGTACCCAAGAGACCCAGTACTTC. Encoded protein: CASTTTLGTQETQYF. Full variable domain (rest looked up from reference TRBV28 and TRBJ2-5): DVKVTQSSRYLVKRTGEKVFLECVQDMDHENMFWYRQDPGLGLRLIYFSYDVKMKEKGDIPEGYSVSREKKERFSLILESASTNQTSMYLCASTTTLGTQETQYFGPGTRLLVL.

This clonotype has only one observation. The chain uses TRBV19 and TRBJ1-5; possible D gene TRBD1, 6 bases. In germline, CDR1 is LNHDA, CDR2 SQIVND (reference sequence). This CDR3 has 14 amino acids. V was pared by 4 bases and J by 7 bases, with 14 bases between. This CDR3 is CASSTLQGRQPQHF. CDR3 sequence (DNA): TGTGCCAGTAGTACACTACAGGGAAGGCAGCCCCAGCATTTT.

This clonotype has a single count. The rearrangement uses TRBV11-2 and TRBJ2-7, with D tentatively TRBD1 or TRBD2 (6 bases each). Trimming pared 0 bases from V and 5 bases from J, leaving 14 bases between. This CDR3 has 15 residues. Germline V gene lookup returns CDR1 SGHAT and CDR2 FQNNGV. Here the CDR3 DNA reads TGTGCCAGCAGCTTAGATCATGTGGGGGGCGACGAGCAGTACTTC. It codes for CASSLDHVGGDEQYF.

This clonotype was counted ten times or more. The chain combines TRBV20-1 with TRBJ1-2, with D unresolved. Germline CDR1 reads DFQATT; CDR2 reads SNEGSKA (reference sequence). V lost 0 bases and J lost 5, with 10 bases in between. This CDR3 spans 13 amino acids. CDR3 DNA: TGCAGTGCTAGAGATGGCGCAAAATATGGCTACACCTTC. Amino acids: CSARDGAKYGYTF.

This clonotype came up many times. The J gene is TRBJ2-7, the V gene TRBV7-3; 9 nucleotides line up with TRBD2. The V gene's germline CDR1 is SGHTA and CDR2 FQGTGA. Trimming took 8 bases from V and 1 from J; bases not matched to a gene: 3. This CDR3 contains 13 residues. The CDR3 spells CASQTSGSYEQYF. CDR3 DNA sequence: TGTGCCAGCCAGACTAGCGGTTCCTACGAGCAGTACTTC. The complete variable domain, with remaining parts taken from reference TRBV7-3 and TRBJ2-7, reads GAGVSQTPSNKVTEKGKYVELRCDPISGHTALYWYRQSLGQGPEFLIYFQGTGAADDSGLPNDRFFAVRPEGSVSTLKIQRTERGDSAVYLCASQTSGSYEQYFGPGTRLTVT.

The gene calls are TRBV20-1 and TRBJ2-7; D is ambiguous. Between the trimmed V and J ends, which lost 5 bases and 7 bases, there was a span of 12 bases. This CDR3 region has 11 residues. Looked up from germline, CDR1 is DFQATT and CDR2 is SNEGSKA (reference sequence). The CDR3 sequence is CSAQQGWEQYF. The CDR3 DNA reads as TGCAGTGCTCAACAAGGCTGGGAGCAGTACTTC.

In this sample, this clonotype turned up many times. DNA of the CDR3: TGTGCCAGCAGCGCCTACCGGGACAGATATGGAGCCGGGGAGCTGTTTTTT. It translates to CASSAYRDRYGAGELFF. This sequence joins TRBV7-8 and TRBJ2-2, with TRBD1 identical over 7 bases. Germline CDR1 and CDR2: SGHVS and FQNEAQ. This CDR3 is 17 amino acids long. J was trimmed by 6 bases and V by 5 bases; bases with no gene match: 15. The full variable domain, its missing parts supplied by reference TRBV7-8 and TRBJ2-2, is GAGVSQSPRYKVAKRGQDVALRCDPISGHVSLFWYQQALGQGPEFLTYFQNEAQLDKSGLPSDRFFAERPEGSVSTLKIQRTQQEDSAVYLCASSAYRDRYGAGELFFGEGSRLTVL.